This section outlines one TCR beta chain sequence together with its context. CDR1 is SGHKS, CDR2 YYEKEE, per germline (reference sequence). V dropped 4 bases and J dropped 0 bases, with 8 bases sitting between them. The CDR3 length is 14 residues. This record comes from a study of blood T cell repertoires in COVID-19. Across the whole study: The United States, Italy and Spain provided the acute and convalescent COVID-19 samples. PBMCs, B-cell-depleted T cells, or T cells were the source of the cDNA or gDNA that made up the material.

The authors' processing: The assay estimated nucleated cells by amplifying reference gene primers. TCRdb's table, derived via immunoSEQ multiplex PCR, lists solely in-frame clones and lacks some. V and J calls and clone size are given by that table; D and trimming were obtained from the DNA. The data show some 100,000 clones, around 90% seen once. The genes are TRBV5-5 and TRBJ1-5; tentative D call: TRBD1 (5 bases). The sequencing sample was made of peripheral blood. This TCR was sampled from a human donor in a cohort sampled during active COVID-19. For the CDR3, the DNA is TGTGCCAGCAGCGGGGCGGTTAGCAATCAGCCCCAGCATTTT. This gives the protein CASSGAVSNQPQHF.